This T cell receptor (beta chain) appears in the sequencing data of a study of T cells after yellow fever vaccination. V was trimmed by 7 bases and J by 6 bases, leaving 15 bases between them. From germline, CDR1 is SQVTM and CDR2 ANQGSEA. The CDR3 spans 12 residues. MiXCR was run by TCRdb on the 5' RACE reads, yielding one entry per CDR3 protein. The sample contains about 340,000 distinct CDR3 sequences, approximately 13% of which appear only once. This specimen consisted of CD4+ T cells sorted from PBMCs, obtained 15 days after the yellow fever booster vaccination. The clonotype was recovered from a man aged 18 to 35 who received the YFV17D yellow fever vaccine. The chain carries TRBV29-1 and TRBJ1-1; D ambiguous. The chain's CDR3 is CSADLLTAEAFF. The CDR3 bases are TGCAGCGCAGACCTACTGACGGCTGAAGCTTTCTTT.